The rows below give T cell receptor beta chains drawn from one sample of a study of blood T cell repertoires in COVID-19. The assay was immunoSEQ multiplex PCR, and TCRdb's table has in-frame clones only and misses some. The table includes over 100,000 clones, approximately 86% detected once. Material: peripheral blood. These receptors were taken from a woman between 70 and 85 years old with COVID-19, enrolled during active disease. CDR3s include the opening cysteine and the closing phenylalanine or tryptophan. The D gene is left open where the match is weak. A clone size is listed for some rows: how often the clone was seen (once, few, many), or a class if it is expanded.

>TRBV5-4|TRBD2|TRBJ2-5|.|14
CASSLGTTKETQYF
TGTGCCAGCAGCTTAGGGACTACCAAAGAGACCCAGTACTTC
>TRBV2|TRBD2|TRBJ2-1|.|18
CASRPGTSGGAAYNEQFF
TGTGCCAGCAGACCCGGGACTAGCGGGGGGGCTGCCTACAATGAGCAGTTCTTC
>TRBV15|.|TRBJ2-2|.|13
CATSRDSAGELFF
TGTGCCACCAGCAGAGATAGTGCCGGGGAGCTGTTTTTT
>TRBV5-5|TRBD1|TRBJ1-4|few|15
CASSLRTGGYEKLFF
TGTGCCAGCAGCTTGCGAACAGGGGGCTATGAAAAACTGTTTTTT
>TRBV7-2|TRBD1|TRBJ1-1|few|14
CASSPRGQNTEAFF
TGTGCCAGCAGCCCCAGGGGGCAGAACACTGAAGCTTTCTTT
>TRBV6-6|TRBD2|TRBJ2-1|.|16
CASSPTSRSSYNEQFF
TGTGCCAGCAGCCCGACTAGCCGAAGCTCCTACAATGAGCAGTTCTTC
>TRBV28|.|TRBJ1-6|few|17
CASRGRKGAPPNSPLHF
TGTGCCAGCAGGGGGCGGAAAGGGGCTCCTCCTAATTCACCCCTCCACTTT
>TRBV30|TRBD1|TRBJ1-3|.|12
CAWHRGGNTIYF
TGTGCCTGGCACAGGGGAGGAAACACCATATATTTT
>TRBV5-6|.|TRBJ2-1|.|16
CASSLLSGQNYNEQFF
TGTGCCAGCAGCTTGCTGTCCGGACAGAACTACAATGAGCAGTTCTTC
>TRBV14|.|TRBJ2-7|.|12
CASSHRTVKQYF
TGTGCCAGCAGCCACCGGACAGTTAAGCAGTACTTC
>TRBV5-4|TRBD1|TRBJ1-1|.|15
CASSLVGGGNTEAFF
TGTGCCAGCAGCTTGGTAGGGGGCGGGAACACTGAAGCTTTCTTT
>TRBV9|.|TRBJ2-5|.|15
CASSSSGGRQETQYF
TGTGCCAGCAGCTCCTCGGGCGGGCGCCAAGAGACCCAGTACTTC
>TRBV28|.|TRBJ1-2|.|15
CASSLQHRDNYGYTF
TGTGCCAGCAGCTTACAACACAGGGATAACTATGGCTACACCTTC
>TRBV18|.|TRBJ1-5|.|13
CTSSAEYNQPQHF
TGTACCAGCTCAGCCGAGTACAATCAGCCCCAGCATTTT
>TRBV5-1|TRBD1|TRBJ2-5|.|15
CASRGVGTGQETQYF
TGCGCCAGCAGGGGGGTGGGGACAGGCCAAGAGACCCAGTACTTC
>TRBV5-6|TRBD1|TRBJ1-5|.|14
CASSLGDRVQPQHF
TGTGCCAGCAGCTTGGGGGACAGGGTGCAGCCCCAGCATTTT
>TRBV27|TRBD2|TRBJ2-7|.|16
CASSAKMAGGAREQYF
TGTGCCAGCAGTGCTAAGATGGCGGGGGGAGCGCGGGAGCAGTACTTC
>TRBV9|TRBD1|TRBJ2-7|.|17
CASSRASGQAVPYEQYF
TGTGCCAGCAGCCGCGCCTCGGGACAGGCCGTTCCCTACGAGCAGTACTTC
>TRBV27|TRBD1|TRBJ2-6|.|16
CASTGTGVSGANVLTF
TGTGCCAGCACCGGGACAGGGGTCTCCGGGGCCAACGTCCTGACTTTC
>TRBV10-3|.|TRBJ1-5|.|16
CAISATTGTGNQPQHF
TGTGCCATCAGTGCGACCACAGGGACGGGCAATCAGCCCCAGCATTTT
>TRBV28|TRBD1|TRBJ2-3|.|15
CASSLSDRASNTQYF
TGTGCCAGCAGTTTATCAGACAGGGCGTCAAATACGCAGTATTTT
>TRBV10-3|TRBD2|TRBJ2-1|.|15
CAALRTSGGANEQFF
TGTGCCGCACTCAGAACTAGCGGGGGGGCCAATGAGCAGTTCTTC
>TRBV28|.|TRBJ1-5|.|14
CASSLQYSNQPQHF
TGTGCCAGCAGTTTACAGTATAGCAATCAGCCCCAGCATTTT
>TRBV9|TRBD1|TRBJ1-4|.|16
CTSSVNPGQGAEKLFF
TGTACCAGCAGCGTCAATCCGGGACAGGGGGCTGAAAAACTGTTTTTT
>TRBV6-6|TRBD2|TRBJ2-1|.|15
CASRGAFGGEQEQFF
TGTGCCTCCCGAGGCGCCTTCGGGGGGGAGCAAGAGCAGTTCTTC
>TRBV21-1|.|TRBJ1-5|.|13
CASSHERDQPQHF
TGTGCCAGCAGTCACGAACGGGATCAGCCCCAGCATTTT
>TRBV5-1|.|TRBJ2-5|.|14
CASSERTDQETQYF
TGCGCCAGCAGCGAACGGACAGACCAAGAGACCCAGTACTTC
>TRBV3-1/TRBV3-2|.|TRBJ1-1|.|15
CASTASGKKNTEAFF
TGTGCCAGCACCGCGTCAGGGAAAAAGAACACTGAAGCTTTCTTT
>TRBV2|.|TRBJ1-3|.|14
CASSAVRGGNTIYF
TGTGCCAGCAGCGCCGTTAGGGGTGGAAACACCATATATTTT
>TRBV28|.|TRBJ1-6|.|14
CASSLSTRNSPLHF
TGTGCCAGCAGTTTATCTACGAGGAATTCACCCCTCCACTTT
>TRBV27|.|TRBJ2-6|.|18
CASSLSGYEYSGANVLTF
TGTGCCAGCAGTTTAAGCGGCTACGAATACTCTGGGGCCAACGTCCTGACTTTC
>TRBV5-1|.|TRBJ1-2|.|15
CASSLGGAGNYGYTF
TGCGCCAGCAGCTTGGGAGGAGCAGGGAACTATGGCTACACCTTC